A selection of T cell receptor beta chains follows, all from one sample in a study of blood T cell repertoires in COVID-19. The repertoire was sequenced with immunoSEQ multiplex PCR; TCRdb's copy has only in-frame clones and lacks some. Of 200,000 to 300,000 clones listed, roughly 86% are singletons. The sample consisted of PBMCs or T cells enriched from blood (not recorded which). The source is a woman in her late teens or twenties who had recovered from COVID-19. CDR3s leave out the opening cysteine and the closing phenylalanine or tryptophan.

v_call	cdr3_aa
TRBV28	ASSSVTAGGSDTQY
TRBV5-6	ASSYRTGLGGEQY
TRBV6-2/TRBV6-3	ASSYAGNVAF
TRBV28	ASSWDREDTEAF
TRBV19	ASGGDTYEQY
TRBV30	AWSGRAQTSLNTEAF
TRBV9	ASTVTGTSSETQY
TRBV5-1	ASSYPAGPSSYNEQF
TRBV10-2	ASSDPTGMAGELF
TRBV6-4	ASSGGRAGNTGELF
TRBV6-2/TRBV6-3	ASSYSGWSGDSNQPQH
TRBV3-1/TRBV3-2	ASSHPGEQY
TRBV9	ASSVGIYNEQF
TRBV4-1	ASSQEEFDEQF
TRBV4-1	ASSQGLAGASSYEQY
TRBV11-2	ASIALDRSATGELF
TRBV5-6	ASSAGTGVGYQPQH
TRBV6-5	ASRKREGGETQY
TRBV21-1	ASSKALAGRTDTQY
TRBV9	ASSPRTGRTYNEQF
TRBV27	ASSPTLGQGPPTDTQY
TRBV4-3	ASSQETGNSPLH
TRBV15	ATSARRSGGGWGTEAF
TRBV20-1	SASVGRGNTEAF
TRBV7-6	ASSRETVSNTGELF
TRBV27	ASNPSGSGVETQY
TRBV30	AWSAATGTYEQY
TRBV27	ASSLRGRGWYGYT